This T cell receptor beta chain was found in a study of T cells after yellow fever vaccination. The study's findings and limits: A small share of clonotypes appeared in both CD4 and CD8 compartments. Post-booster samples contained most primary-vaccination clones (more than 95% CD4, less than 90% CD8).

The CDR3 has 15 residues. Germline V gene lookup returns CDR1 SGHTA and CDR2 FQGNSA. V was clipped by 5 bases and J by 1 base, with 12 bases between them. TCRdb called the 5' RACE reads again in MiXCR, with one record for every CDR3 protein. The sample contains about 320,000 distinct CDR3 sequences, around 4.5% of which appear only once. In its sample, this clonotype was seen many times. Its antigen is undetermined. The TCR comes from a young man who received the YFV17D yellow fever vaccine. Sample: PBMCs, taken 15 days after the yellow fever booster vaccination. This chain links TRBV7-2 with TRBJ2-1; D not certain. The CDR3 nucleotides read TGTGCCAGCAGCCAGCAAGCCGGGTCCTACAATGAGCAGTTCTTC. It translates to CASSQQAGSYNEQFF.